A single sample is the source of the 9 T cell receptor beta chains below, sequenced in a study of blood T cell repertoires in COVID-19. Sequencing was performed with immunoSEQ multiplex PCR; in TCRdb, only in-frame clones are kept and a portion is missing. The sample carries 55,000 to 70,000 clones, more than 85% recorded once. The specimen was peripheral blood. Every receptor here comes from a man aged 60 to 69 with acute or convalescent COVID-19.

This chain uses TRBV29-1 with TRBJ1-5, with D possibly TRBD1 on 5 matching bases. This CDR3 has 15 amino acids. Trimming removed 5 bases at V and 5 bases at J, with 19 bases between. Germline CDR1 SQVTM, CDR2 ANQGSEA. Here the CDR3 reads CSVSAGQGEDQPQHF. DNA of the CDR3: TGCAGCGTTTCCGCGGGGCAGGGTGAGGATCAGCCCCAGCATTTT.

V is TRBV30 and J is TRBJ2-2; weak D call: TRBD2 (5 bases). The V end was cut by 4 bases, the J end by 0 bases, with 9 bases between. This CDR3 region has 14 residues. Looked up from germline, CDR1 is GTSNPN and CDR2 is SVGIG (reference sequence). CDR3 bases: TGTGCCTGGACGGGGTACGCGAACACCGGGGAGCTGTTTTTT. Protein: CAWTGYANTGELFF.

This clone has a handful of counts. The CDR3 here is CASSWNRGNEKLFF. The CDR3 DNA reads as TGTGCCAGCAGTTGGAACAGGGGAAATGAAAAACTGTTTTTT. The V and J genes are TRBV6-5 and TRBJ1-4, with 7 bases lining up with TRBD1. V trimming: 4 bases; J trimming: 5 bases; junction bases outside the gene matches: 4. Per germline, CDR1 MNHEY and CDR2 SVGAGI. This CDR3 comprises 14 residues.

This clone was counted once. V gene TRBV30 combines with J gene TRBJ1-2, with D possibly being TRBD1 (5 bases). From germline, CDR1 is GTSNPN and CDR2 SVGIG (reference sequence). This CDR3 is 14 amino acids long. The V gene lost 1 base and the J gene lost 4 bases, with 13 bases spanning the gap. The chain's CDR3 is CAWSAGRDGYGYTF. CDR3 DNA: TGTGCCTGGAGTGCAGGGAGGGATGGCTATGGCTACACCTTC.

V gene TRBV28 combines with J gene TRBJ1-4; D remains ambiguous. Trimming pared 11 bases from V and 2 bases from J, leaving 12 bases between. Germline V gene lookup returns CDR1 MDHEN and CDR2 SYDVKM. This CDR3 comprises 13 residues. CDR3 residues: CAGRAATNEKLFF. DNA of the CDR3: TGTGCCGGGAGGGCAGCTACTAATGAAAAACTGTTTTTT.

The CDR3, as DNA: TGTGCCAGCAGTGCAACGGCAGGTCGTGGAAACACCATATATTTT. Translating it yields CASSATAGRGNTIYF. The chain couples TRBV7-9 to TRBJ1-3; D gene uncertain. Deletions cut 6 bases from V and 3 bases from J, with 15 bases between. The CDR3 has 15 residues. Per germline, CDR1 SEHNR and CDR2 FQNEAQ (reference sequence).

A single count supports this clone. This chain connects TRBV5-4 to TRBJ2-1, with TRBD2 matching 8 bases. Germline V gene sequence: CDR1 SGHNT, CDR2 YYREEE (reference sequence). CDR3 length: 13 amino acids. The trim removed 7 bases at V and 10 bases at J, leaving 10 bases unmatched. The CDR3 sequence: CASSGLREVEQFF. The DNA of the CDR3 is TGTGCCAGCTCAGGACTGCGGGAGGTGGAGCAGTTCTTC.

This chain uses TRBV2 with TRBJ2-5, with 7 bases matching TRBD1. The germline gives CDR1 SNHLY, CDR2 FYNNEI. With V trimmed by 0 bases and J by 2 bases, 3 bases remained unmatched. This CDR3 comprises 15 residues. The CDR3 region is CASSEAATGQETQYF. The CDR3 bases are TGTGCCAGCAGTGAAGCCGCGACAGGGCAAGAGACCCAGTACTTC. The full variable domain, its missing parts supplied by reference TRBV2 and TRBJ2-5, is EPEVTQTPSHQVTQMGQEVILRCVPISNHLYFYWYRQILGQKVEFLVSFYNNEISEKSEIFDDQFSVERPDGSNFTLKIRSTKLEDSAMYFCASSEAATGQETQYFGPGTRLLVL.

This chain uses TRBV3-1 (or the pseudogene TRBV3-2) with TRBJ1-3; D ambiguous. This CDR3 comprises 15 residues. Germline CDR1 and CDR2: LGHDT and YNNKEL (reference sequence). The V end lost 4 bases, the J end lost 1 base, and 11 bases lay between the germline ends. CDR3 region: CASSPITGSGNTIYF. CDR3 nucleotide sequence: TGTGCCAGCAGCCCGATAACGGGGTCTGGAAACACCATATATTTT.